This TCR beta chain was obtained from a study of shared clonotypes between healthy human individuals. Study outcomes and limitations: In contrast to clonotypes shared by all four donors, non-shared clonotypes had lower generation probabilities.

The protocol was immunoSEQ multiplex PCR, while the TCRdb copy is restricted to in-frame clones and leaves out a portion. Among approximately 2,000,000 clones, about 94% were seen once, and the ten largest hold 1.5% to 2%. Naive CD8 cells lacked CD45RO and underwent positive selection for CCR7, leaving out terminally differentiated effector memory CD45RA+ cells. Healthy and HIV-negative, the adult donors had no recent acute infections or vaccinations. A remark on this clone: Its antigen is not known.

CDR1 and CDR2 from the germline V gene are SGHRS and YFSETQ. Trimming cost V 1 base and J 0 bases, with 10 bases left between them. The CDR3 extends over 15 amino acids. The sequencing input was naive CD8+ T cells from PBMCs. V is TRBV5-1 and J is TRBJ1-2, with D unresolved. The sequence derives from a man younger than 35 in good health. Some clones in this sample may be carry-over from other donors' samples. The CDR3 sequence: CASSLSGKSNYGYTF. The DNA for the CDR3 is TGCGCCAGCAGCTTGTCGGGCAAATCTAACTATGGCTACACCTTC.